One sample yielded the 14 T cell receptor beta chains listed below, sequenced in a study of a mutant IDH1 vaccine in newly diagnosed glioma. Assay used: immunoSEQ multiplex PCR; TCRdb lists only in-frame clones, some missing. The sample includes about 56,000 clones, 80% to 90% of them seen just once. As for time point: week 5, during vaccination. All doses held 300 ug of mutant IDH1 20-mer peptide, with topical imiquimod. Their specific antigens are unknown. This specimen was PBMCs, taken from a glioma patient whose treatment included an IDH1 peptide vaccine. Receptors originate from a woman between 35 and 50 years old with glioma.

The chain is built from TRBV6-5 and TRBJ2-7; 13 bases fit TRBD2. Unmatched junction bases numbered 6, after V lost 4 bases and J lost 6 bases. CDR3 length equals 15 residues. The germline CDR1 and CDR2 sequences are MNHEY and SVGAGI. CDR3 bases: TGTGCCAGCAGTTCCGGACTAGCGGGAGCTGGCGAGCAGTACTTC. As protein: CASSSGLAGAGEQYF.

The chain carries TRBV19 and TRBJ2-7, with TRBD2 as a possible D gene (6 bases). V lost 2 bases and J lost 3, with 11 bases in between. There are 14 residues in the CDR3. Per germline, CDR1 LNHDA and CDR2 SQIVND (reference sequence). CDR3 coding DNA: TGTGCCAGTAGTATACGGGTCGGGGGCTACGAGCAGTACTTC. Protein sequence: CASSIRVGGYEQYF.

V and J are TRBV10-3 and TRBJ2-7; D gene unclear. Trimming stripped 11 bases from V and 3 bases from J, with 17 bases between. Germline-derived CDR1 and CDR2 are ENHRY and SYGVKD. This CDR3 is built from 13 residues. DNA of the CDR3: TGTGCCTCATCCTCGGGCCCTGACTACGAGCAGTACTTC. Translated: CASSSGPDYEQYF.

This clone has a handful of counts. The genes are TRBV15 and TRBJ1-1; TRBD1 agrees at 9 bases. Germline CDR1 reads LNHNV; CDR2 reads YYDKDF (reference sequence). The CDR3 is 13 residues long. V shed 5 bases and J 4 bases; nucleotides not matched to a gene: 2. CDR3 in DNA: TGTGCCACCAGCCGGGGACAGGGCACTGAAGCTTTCTTT. Its protein is CATSRGQGTEAFF. Using reference TRBV15 and TRBJ1-1 for the parts outside the CDR3, the full variable domain is DAMVIQNPRYQVTQFGKPVTLSCSQTLNHNVMYWYQQKSSQAPKLLFHYYDKDFNNEADTPDNFQSRRPNTSFCFLDIRSPGLGDTAMYLCATSRGQGTEAFFGQGTRLTVV.

V is TRBV6-1 and J is TRBJ2-3; 16 bases agree with TRBD2. CDR3 length equals 18 residues. J was trimmed by 5 bases and V by 1 base; bases with no gene match: 6. Germline V gene sequence: CDR1 MNHNS, CDR2 SASEGT. This CDR3 reads CASSEEGLAGGVRDTQYF. CDR3 DNA: TGTGCCAGCAGTGAAGAGGGACTAGCGGGGGGGGTCAGAGATACGCAGTATTTT.

The V gene is TRBV10-3, the J gene TRBJ2-5, with 11 bases lining up with TRBD2. With V trimmed by 2 bases and J by 6 bases, 11 bases remained unmatched. Germline CDR1 and CDR2: ENHRY and SYGVKD. CDR3 size: 17 residues. For the CDR3, the DNA is TGTGCCATCAGTGAGACCTTAACCGGGACTAGCGGAAAGACCCAGTACTTC. Translating gives CAISETLTGTSGKTQYF.

This clone showed up just once. V gene TRBV10-2 combines with J gene TRBJ2-3; 11 bases line up with TRBD2. This CDR3 has 15 residues. The germline CDR1 and CDR2 sequences are WSHSY and SAAADI. The V gene end was trimmed by 9 bases and the J gene end by 4 bases; junction bases not matched to a gene: 9. As DNA, the CDR3 is TGCGCCAGTCGACAATCGGGACTAGCGGCAGATACGCAGTATTTT. This gives the protein CASRQSGLAADTQYF.

The chain is built from TRBV6-4 and TRBJ2-5, with unresolved D. The CDR3 contains 12 residues. With 0 bases removed from V and 4 bases from J, the gap between germline ends came to 3 bases. Germline V gene lookup returns CDR1 MRHNA and CDR2 SNTAGT. The CDR3 here is CASSDSVETQYF. DNA for the CDR3: TGTGCCAGCAGTGACTCGGTAGAGACCCAGTACTTC.

The J gene is TRBJ2-2, the V gene TRBV7-9, with unresolved D. CDR1 and CDR2 from the germline V gene are SEHNR and FQNEAQ (reference sequence). The ends were cut back, 5 bases at V and 3 bases at J, with 7 bases in the middle. The length of the CDR3 is 13 residues. CDR3 sequence reads: CASSQVDTGELFF. The CDR3 bases are TGTGCCAGCAGCCAAGTAGACACCGGGGAGCTGTTTTTT.

The chain has TRBV5-4 and TRBJ1-2, with TRBD1 matching over 8 bases. Germline assignment: CDR1 SGHNT and CDR2 YYREEE (reference sequence). With V trimmed by 4 bases and J by 8 bases, 7 bases remained unmatched. The CDR3 is made up of 13 amino acids. As DNA, the CDR3 is TGTGCCAGCAGCCGGACAGGGTATTCAGGCTACACCTTC. Translated, it gives CASSRTGYSGYTF.

V and J are TRBV7-9 and TRBJ2-6, with 7 bases identical to TRBD1. Germline V gives CDR1 SEHNR, CDR2 FQNEAQ (reference sequence). V trimming: 4 bases; J trimming: 2 bases; junction bases outside the gene matches: 11. This CDR3 has 18 residues. CDR3 sequence reads: CASSSWTGGLPGANVLTF. The CDR3, as DNA: TGTGCCAGCAGCTCCTGGACAGGAGGTTTACCTGGGGCCAACGTCCTGACTTTC.

This clone occurred once. This chain joins TRBV19 and TRBJ1-1, with a weak D call TRBD1 (6 bases). CDR1 and CDR2 (germline): LNHDA, SQIVND (reference sequence). V was pared by 3 bases and J by 5 bases, with 10 bases between. This CDR3 region has 13 residues. CDR3 in amino acids: CASSMRGMTEAFF. DNA of the CDR3: TGTGCCAGTAGTATGAGGGGGATGACTGAAGCTTTCTTT. Full variable domain (outside the CDR3, taken from reference TRBV19 and TRBJ1-1): DGGITQSPKYLFRKEGQNVTLSCEQNLNHDAMYWYRQDPGQGLRLIYYSQIVNDFQKGDIAEGYSVSREKKESFPLTVTSAQKNPTAFYLCASSMRGMTEAFFGQGTRLTVV.

This sequence joins TRBV5-1 and TRBJ2-5; D remains ambiguous. CDR3 length equals 14 residues. V lost 0 bases, J lost 3 bases, and 9 bases lay in between. Germline lookup yields CDR1 SGHRS and CDR2 YFSETQ. The CDR3 protein is CASSLGFSEETQYF. CDR3 DNA sequence: TGCGCCAGCAGCTTGGGGTTTTCAGAAGAGACCCAGTACTTC.

This rearrangement joins TRBV4-2 to TRBJ2-3; D remains unclear. The CDR3 is made up of 16 amino acids. V lost 0 bases and J 1 base, leaving 11 bases between the germline ends. Germline V gene sequence: CDR1 LGHNA, CDR2 YNFKEQ. The CDR3 sequence: CASSQDFGGRTDTQYF. CDR3 nucleotide sequence: TGTGCCAGCAGCCAAGACTTCGGCGGCCGCACAGATACGCAGTATTTT.